The next 29 T cell receptor beta chains were all read from a single sample in a study of T cell changes during pregnancy in multiple sclerosis. Clones were sequenced by immunoSEQ multiplex PCR, and TCRdb holds only the in-frame ones, with some missing. The sample records about 51,000 clones, 80% to 95% being singletons. The sequencing used CD8+ T cells from peripheral blood mononuclear cells, collected in the second trimester of pregnancy. The receptors derive from a female donor with multiple sclerosis, enrolled in a pregnancy study.

The V call is TRBV19, the J call TRBJ1-2; no clear D. There are 11 residues in the CDR3. V gave up 6 bases and J gave up 4 bases, with 6 bases separating them. CDR1 LNHDA and CDR2 SQIVND come from the germline V gene (reference sequence). CDR3: CASREGYGYTF. The CDR3 DNA is TGTGCCAGTAGGGAGGGCTATGGCTACACCTTC.

The chain uses TRBV4-1 and TRBJ1-2; no clear D gene. Germline V gene lookup returns CDR1 MGHRA and CDR2 YSYEKL. The CDR3 contains 12 residues. The V gene lost 2 bases and the J gene lost 8 bases, with 9 bases spanning the gap. For the CDR3, the DNA is TGCGCCAGCAGCCAATCTGGTAGAGGCTACACCTTC. The encoded protein is CASSQSGRGYTF.

Only one count was recorded for this clone. The chain employs TRBV9 and TRBJ1-1; D not resolved. Germline CDR1 SGDLS, CDR2 YYNGEE. Trimming removed 0 bases from V and 8 bases from J, with 14 bases in between. The CDR3 is made up of 14 amino acids. CDR3 nucleotides: TGTGCCAGCAGCGTAGGGTTTGGAACAGCCGAAGCTTTCTTT. Amino acids: CASSVGFGTAEAFF.

The chain carries TRBV7-2 and TRBJ2-7; weak D call: TRBD2 (7 bases). This CDR3 comprises 15 residues. V lost 4 bases to trimming and J lost 3 bases, with 16 bases between them. CDR1 and CDR2 (germline): SGHTA, FQGNSA. The CDR3 sequence is CASSSAWGGYYEQYF. CDR3 bases: TGTGCCAGCAGCTCGGCGTGGGGGGGCTACTACGAGCAGTACTTC.

The V call is TRBV7-7, the J call TRBJ2-2; D is undetermined. Germline CDR1 is SSHAT and CDR2 is FNYEAQ (reference sequence). V was trimmed by 5 bases and J by 1 base, leaving 8 bases between them. CDR3 length equals 14 residues. The CDR3 is CASSPDMNTGELFF. CDR3 nucleotide sequence: TGTGCCAGCAGCCCCGACATGAACACCGGGGAGCTGTTTTTT.

This clone was counted once. CDR3 coding DNA: TGTGCCAGCAGCAAGGCTGGGACAGCGAAAAACATTCAGTACTTC. It translates to CASSKAGTAKNIQYF. The V and J genes are TRBV7-2 and TRBJ2-4; 7 bases agree with TRBD1. J gave up 4 bases and V 5 bases, and 8 bases lay outside the gene matches. The germline V gene encodes CDR1 SGHTA and CDR2 FQGNSA. The CDR3 runs 15 residues.

V usage is TRBV4-3 and J usage is TRBJ2-3; 15 nucleotides match TRBD2. Germline V gene lookup returns CDR1 LGHNA and CDR2 YSLEER. The CDR3 sequence is 18 residues long. After removal of 4 bases from V and 1 base from J, the junction contained 6 bases not matched to a gene. CDR3 sequence: CASSPGLAGGPGTDTQYF. The DNA of the CDR3 is TGCGCCAGCAGCCCCGGACTAGCGGGGGGGCCTGGCACAGATACGCAGTATTTT.

This clone came up once. The rearrangement joins TRBV6-5 to TRBJ2-2, with 10 bases that match TRBD1. This CDR3 has 15 amino acids. The ends lost 5 bases at V and 6 bases at J; junction bases unmatched: 6. Looked up from germline, CDR1 is MNHEY and CDR2 is SVGAGI. The chain's CDR3 is CASSRTGGWSGELFF. The CDR3 DNA is TGTGCCAGCAGTAGGACAGGGGGTTGGTCCGGGGAGCTGTTTTTT.

The chain couples TRBV6-1 to TRBJ2-2; D unclear. From germline, CDR1 is MNHNS and CDR2 SASEGT. V shed 9 bases and J shed 2 bases, with 7 bases lying between them. The CDR3 totals 12 residues. The CDR3 DNA follows: TGTGCCAGTCCGAGAAACACCGGGGAGCTGTTTTTT. This gives the protein CASPRNTGELFF.

The rearrangement uses TRBV5-1 and TRBJ1-2, with 7 bases identical to TRBD1. The germline CDR1 and CDR2 sequences are SGHRS and YFSETQ. With V trimmed by 5 bases and J by 3 bases, 4 bases remained unmatched. This CDR3 is 13 amino acids long. CDR3 sequence: CASRVGTDYGYTF. In nucleotides, the CDR3 is TGCGCCAGCAGGGTGGGGACAGACTATGGCTACACCTTC.

The CDR3 here is CASSPLLGGGPWGDTQYF. The CDR3 region has the DNA TGTGCCAGCAGCCCCCTCCTAGGCGGGGGGCCATGGGGAGATACGCAGTATTTT. This chain connects TRBV9 to TRBJ2-3, with 8 bases fitting TRBD2. The CDR3 has 18 residues. Trimming took 4 bases from V and 5 from J; bases not matched to a gene: 18. Germline V gene sequence: CDR1 SGDLS, CDR2 YYNGEE.

The chain links TRBV27 to TRBJ1-1; the D gene is possibly TRBD1 (5 bases). Germline CDR1 and CDR2: MNHEY and SMNVEV (reference sequence). Between the trimmed V and J ends, which lost 4 bases and 0 bases, there was a span of 9 bases. This CDR3 spans 14 amino acids. CDR3 coding DNA: TGTGCCAGCAGTTACGGGACTGTGAACACTGAAGCTTTCTTT. Translated, it gives CASSYGTVNTEAFF.

The rearrangement joins TRBV7-2 to TRBJ2-7, with 9 bases aligning to TRBD1. This CDR3 contains 15 residues. With V trimmed by 3 bases and J by 2 bases, 5 bases remained unmatched. Looked up from germline, CDR1 is SGHTA and CDR2 is FQGNSA. CDR3 sequence: CASSLSRDRAYEQYF. The CDR3 nucleotides are TGTGCCAGCAGCTTGTCCCGGGACAGGGCCTACGAGCAGTACTTC.

This clone was seen just once. The chain is built from TRBV6-5 and TRBJ2-1, with 7 bases that match TRBD2. Germline V lookup: CDR1 MNHEY, CDR2 SVGAGI. This CDR3 comprises 15 residues. Unmatched junction bases numbered 7, after V lost 2 bases and J lost 6 bases. The CDR3 DNA follows: TGTGCCAGCAGTTACGGGGGGGACCCAATCAATGAGCAGTTCTTC. It encodes CASSYGGDPINEQFF.

This chain links TRBV7-6 with TRBJ2-7, with D possibly TRBD1 on 6 matching bases. Germline V lookup: CDR1 SGHVS, CDR2 FNYEAQ. This CDR3 has 15 residues. V lost 3 bases and J 4 bases, leaving 16 bases between the germline ends. The CDR3 DNA follows: TGTGCCAGCAGCTTGGAGTTCGGCAGGGGTTACGAGCAGTACTTC. Its translation: CASSLEFGRGYEQYF.

The gene calls are TRBV27 and TRBJ2-7; 7 bases fit TRBD1. In germline, CDR1 is MNHEY, CDR2 SMNVEV (reference sequence). There are 12 residues in the CDR3. V lost 5 bases to trimming and J lost 4 bases; unmatched junction nucleotides: 2. DNA of the CDR3: TGTGCCAGCAGTCCACAGGGGTACGAGCAGTACTTC. This sequence encodes CASSPQGYEQYF.

The chain employs TRBV7-3 and TRBJ2-3; TRBD2 agrees at 11 bases. The V gene's germline CDR1 is SGHTA and CDR2 FQGTGA. The CDR3 sequence is 16 residues long. Losses at the gene ends were 6 bases for V and 4 bases for J; bases not matched to a gene: 9. The CDR3 DNA reads as TGTGCCAGCAGAGCACTAGCGGGGGCTACCTCAGATACGCAGTATTTT. It translates to CASRALAGATSDTQYF.

This clone was picked up a small number of times. The chain carries TRBV9 and TRBJ1-1; 8 bases are shared with TRBD1. Germline values: CDR1 SGDLS, CDR2 YYNGEE. The CDR3 runs 15 residues. The V segment lost 2 bases and the J segment 5 bases; nucleotides outside the gene matches: 8. The CDR3 DNA reads as TGTGCCAGCAGCGTGTCGTGGACAGGGAAAACTGAAGCTTTCTTT. Translating it yields CASSVSWTGKTEAFF.

The CDR3 sequence: CASSPGLAGALTDTQYF. DNA of the CDR3: TGTGCCAGCAGTCCTGGACTAGCGGGGGCCCTCACAGATACGCAGTATTTT. The gene calls are TRBV27 and TRBJ2-3; 13 positions agree with TRBD2. The CDR3 length is 17 residues. V lost 5 bases to trimming and J lost 2 bases; unmatched junction nucleotides: 7. Germline CDR1 reads MNHEY; CDR2 reads SMNVEV (reference sequence).

The gene calls are TRBV11-3 and TRBJ2-3; TRBD2 aligns across 7 bases. CDR1 and CDR2 (germline): SGHNT, YENEEA. This CDR3 comprises 16 residues. V lost 5 bases to trimming and J lost 2 bases; unmatched junction nucleotides: 10. The CDR3 reads CASSRTSGADTDTQYF. CDR3 bases: TGTGCCAGCAGCCGCACGAGCGGGGCGGACACAGATACGCAGTATTTT.

The genes are TRBV27 and TRBJ2-1, with 7 positions matching TRBD2. V lost 7 bases and J lost 3; bases outside the gene matches: 15. This CDR3 contains 17 residues. Germline V CDR1 and CDR2: MNHEY, SMNVEV (reference sequence). The CDR3 bases are TGTGCCAGCACCCTTGCTTGGGCGGGGGACCTCTACAATGAGCAGTTCTTC. This translates into CASTLAWAGDLYNEQFF.

J is TRBJ1-1 and V is TRBV14; D uncertain. This CDR3 contains 13 residues. CDR1 and CDR2 from the germline V gene are SGHDN and FVKESK. Trimming took 0 bases from V and 3 from J, leaving 5 bases between them. CDR3 bases: TGTGCCAGCAGCCAAGATTTAGACACTGAAGCTTTCTTT. Translating gives CASSQDLDTEAFF.

This chain joins TRBV20-1 and TRBJ1-2; D call uncertain. V lost 6 bases, J lost 8 bases, and 13 bases lay in between. Germline V lookup: CDR1 DFQATT, CDR2 SNEGSKA (reference sequence). The CDR3 length is 11 residues. CDR3 sequence reads: CSALKYGGYTF. CDR3 bases: TGCAGTGCGCTGAAATACGGGGGCTACACCTTC.

This clone appeared a few times. This sequence joins TRBV13 and TRBJ1-5; a possible D gene is TRBD1 (6 bases). Germline V CDR1 and CDR2: PRHDT, FYEKMQ (reference sequence). Trimming stripped 7 bases from V and 4 bases from J, with 14 bases between. The CDR3 has 14 residues. The CDR3 DNA reads as TGTGCCAGCACCAAAGGAACAGGGAATCAGCCCCAGCATTTT. Encoded protein: CASTKGTGNQPQHF.

The chain employs TRBV6-5 and TRBJ2-7; 10 bases align to TRBD1. Germline CDR1 reads MNHEY; CDR2 reads SVGAGI. Unmatched junction bases numbered 7, after V lost 4 bases and J lost 7 bases. CDR3 length equals 14 residues. The CDR3 DNA follows: TGTGCCAGCAGTTCTCGACAGGGGGCAAGAGAGCAGTACTTC. Translation gives CASSSRQGAREQYF.

The gene calls are TRBV9 and TRBJ2-3, with 12 positions matching TRBD2. The junction had 3 bases not matched to a gene; V was cut back by 3 bases and J by 4 bases. Germline CDR1 and CDR2: SGDLS and YYNGEE. The CDR3 totals 15 residues. The CDR3 coding sequence is TGTGCCAGCAGCGCTAGCGGGGGGGTGGCAGATACGCAGTATTTT. It yields the protein CASSASGGVADTQYF.

The J gene is TRBJ2-7, the V gene TRBV4-3; 7 nucleotides agree with TRBD1. V gave up 0 bases and J gave up 4 bases; unmatched junction bases: 9. Germline V lookup: CDR1 LGHNA, CDR2 YSLEER. The CDR3 spans 16 residues. The CDR3 loop is CASSQETGTVLYEQYF. The CDR3 coding sequence is TGCGCCAGCAGCCAAGAGACCGGGACAGTCCTTTACGAGCAGTACTTC.

The chain couples TRBV4-3 to TRBJ2-1; tentative D call: TRBD1 (7 bases). The germline V gene encodes CDR1 LGHNA and CDR2 YSLEER. This CDR3 region has 18 residues. The V end lost 0 bases, the J end lost 0 bases, and 15 bases lay between the germline ends. CDR3 region: CASSQDGGGANSYNEQFF. The CDR3, as DNA: TGCGCCAGCAGCCAAGATGGAGGGGGCGCGAACTCCTACAATGAGCAGTTCTTC.

V and J are TRBV7-9 and TRBJ2-7; 12 nucleotides align to TRBD2. The ends lost 3 bases at V and 0 bases at J; junction bases unmatched: 3. Germline assignment: CDR1 SEHNR and CDR2 FQNEAQ (reference sequence). The CDR3 sequence is 16 residues long. The CDR3 sequence is CASSLTSGGYSYEQYF. CDR3 in DNA: TGTGCCAGCAGCTTGACTAGCGGGGGTTACTCCTACGAGCAGTACTTC.